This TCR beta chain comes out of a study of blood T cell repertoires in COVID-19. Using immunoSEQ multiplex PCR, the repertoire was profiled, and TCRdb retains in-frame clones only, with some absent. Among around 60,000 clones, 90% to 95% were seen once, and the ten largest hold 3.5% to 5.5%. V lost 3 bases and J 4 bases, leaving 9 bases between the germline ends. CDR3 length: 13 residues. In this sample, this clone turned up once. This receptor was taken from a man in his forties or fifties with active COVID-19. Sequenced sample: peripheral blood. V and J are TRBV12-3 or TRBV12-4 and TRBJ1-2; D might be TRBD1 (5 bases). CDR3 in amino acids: CASSLRGGYGYTF. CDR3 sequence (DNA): TGTGCCAGCAGTTTGCGGGGGGGCTATGGCTACACCTTC.